This paragraph covers one TCR beta chain sequence. The target of this receptor is not known. There are no base qualities to consult, and no much larger clone falls within one base. The data originate from a study of blood T cells in healthy people across ages (dated by TCRdb to between 2015 and 2017). Background for the entire study: In model experiments, template switching captured about one uniquely barcoded TCR beta cDNA molecule for every two T cells. Using deep sequencing normalized with unique cDNA molecular identifiers, the study measured how TCR beta repertoire diversity changes with age. Donors were grouped into four age groups: young (average approximately 16 years), middle-aged (over 35), aged (around 60) and long-lived (around 80). To avoid experimental bias, donors of different ages were spread randomly across the sequencing lanes. The study analyzed two additional independent replicas of 1 million unique cDNA reads from the same blood draw for two donors, one aged 18 to 29 and one aged 80 or older. General findings and caveats noted by the study authors: Observed TCR beta diversity correlated strongly with the percentage of naive T cells measured by flow cytometry. Total diversity estimates from one million sequenced T cells were considered lower bounds and underestimates. Compared with the aged group, the long-lived group had more naive CD4+ T cells, fewer expanded clones and increased TCR diversity, a pattern suggesting age selection. Observed TCR beta diversity per million T cells fell roughly linearly with age, and a significant reduction was already apparent by age about 43. The CMV infection status of donors was not known, potentially confounding age-related changes in expanded clonotypes. Because profiling used bulk unsorted PBMCs, naive and antigen-experienced compartments could not be compared conclusively.

The method behind the library was 5' RACE. The listed sequencing device is Illumina HiSeq 2500. A second PCR of about 6 to 11 cycles was run with a J-beta primer mix and a sample-barcoded 5' primer. Each TCR beta cDNA molecule received a unique molecular identifier from a template-switch 5' adaptor carrying 12 random nucleotides. Each sample yielded at least 2.5 million CDR3-containing paired-end reads. First-strand cDNA synthesis was performed from all RNA using the Mint cDNA synthesis kit, with priming by a TRBC-specific oligonucleotide. Following uracil-DNA glycosylase treatment, a first 18-cycle PCR with universal primers M1SS and BC2_uni_R was performed on all cDNA. The study's processing was this. For normalization, 1 million high-quality reads were randomly selected from each sample, with every read carrying a distinct molecular identifier. Instead of being binned into consensus sequences, reads with shared molecular identifiers were discarded. MiTCR, with a Q25 quality threshold and the strictest error-elimination algorithm, was used for CDR3 identification, clonotype clustering and error correction. A nonparametric unseen species model with Euler transformation was used to estimate a lower bound on total TCR beta diversity. In-frame beta chains were kept once TCRdb had trimmed the public reads at Q25 with fastp and called clones with MiXCR. Each entry is one CDR3 protein sequence, shown with its most common DNA and genes. TCRdb, not the authors, supplied the V and J calls. This sample lists roughly 1,800,000 distinct CDR3 sequences; roughly 52% were detected once. The leading ten clones occupy 2.1% of the sample.

The CDR3 holds 16 amino acids from the cysteine to the phenylalanine. Of all the DNA, just the CDR3 is kept, 48 bases in frame from base 1. Deletion took 5 bases off V and 2 bases off J, with a span of 16 bases between the germline ends. Via the germline V gene, CDR1 is SGHTA and CDR2 FQGNSA. The donors were a few dozen Caucasian individuals from Russia, aged roughly 6 to 90 years, who were systemically healthy. About 9.8 milliliters of peripheral blood were drawn from each donor into EDTA-treated Vacutainer tubes. Ficoll-Paque density-gradient centrifugation was used to isolate PBMCs, with at least 6 million per sample. Total RNA was extracted from PBMCs with Trizol reagent, with at least 6 micrograms obtained per sample. The percentages of naive CD45RAhigh/CD27high T cells were determined by flow cytometry on a PBMC aliquot from every donor.

The chain is encoded by TRBV7-2 joined to TRBJ1-5; a tentative D call is TRBD1 (5 bases match). Sequencing was done on a sample of blood. The source is a middle-aged woman in good health. The sequenced DNA: TGTGCCAGCAGCCCAAAAGGGGTCCGGGGCAATCAGCCCCAGCATTTT. Its protein is CASSPKGVRGNQPQHF.